This TCR beta chain came from a study of T cell responses to AZD1222 COVID-19 vaccine. Sequencing used immunoSEQ multiplex PCR; TCRdb keeps in-frame clones, though not all of them. The data hold tens of thousands of clones, with roughly 89% observed a single time. This CDR3 region has 13 residues. The ends were cut back, 0 bases at V and 5 bases at J, with 8 bases in the middle. Germline lookup yields CDR1 SGHNT and CDR2 YYREEE (reference sequence). Study results and caveats: At 160-218 and 743-854, vaccine-associated CD4 TCRs were dominant, and they spanned spike.

A note on this clone: Its antigen remains unidentified.

The V call is TRBV5-4, the J call TRBJ1-2; D is possibly TRBD1 (5 bases). The starting material was peripheral blood, obtained 28 days after the second AZD1222 dose. This TCR derives from an adult who received the AZD1222 COVID-19 vaccine. The CDR3 here is CASSLEAGYGYTF. CDR3 nucleotides: TGTGCCAGCAGCTTGGAGGCAGGGTATGGCTACACCTTC.